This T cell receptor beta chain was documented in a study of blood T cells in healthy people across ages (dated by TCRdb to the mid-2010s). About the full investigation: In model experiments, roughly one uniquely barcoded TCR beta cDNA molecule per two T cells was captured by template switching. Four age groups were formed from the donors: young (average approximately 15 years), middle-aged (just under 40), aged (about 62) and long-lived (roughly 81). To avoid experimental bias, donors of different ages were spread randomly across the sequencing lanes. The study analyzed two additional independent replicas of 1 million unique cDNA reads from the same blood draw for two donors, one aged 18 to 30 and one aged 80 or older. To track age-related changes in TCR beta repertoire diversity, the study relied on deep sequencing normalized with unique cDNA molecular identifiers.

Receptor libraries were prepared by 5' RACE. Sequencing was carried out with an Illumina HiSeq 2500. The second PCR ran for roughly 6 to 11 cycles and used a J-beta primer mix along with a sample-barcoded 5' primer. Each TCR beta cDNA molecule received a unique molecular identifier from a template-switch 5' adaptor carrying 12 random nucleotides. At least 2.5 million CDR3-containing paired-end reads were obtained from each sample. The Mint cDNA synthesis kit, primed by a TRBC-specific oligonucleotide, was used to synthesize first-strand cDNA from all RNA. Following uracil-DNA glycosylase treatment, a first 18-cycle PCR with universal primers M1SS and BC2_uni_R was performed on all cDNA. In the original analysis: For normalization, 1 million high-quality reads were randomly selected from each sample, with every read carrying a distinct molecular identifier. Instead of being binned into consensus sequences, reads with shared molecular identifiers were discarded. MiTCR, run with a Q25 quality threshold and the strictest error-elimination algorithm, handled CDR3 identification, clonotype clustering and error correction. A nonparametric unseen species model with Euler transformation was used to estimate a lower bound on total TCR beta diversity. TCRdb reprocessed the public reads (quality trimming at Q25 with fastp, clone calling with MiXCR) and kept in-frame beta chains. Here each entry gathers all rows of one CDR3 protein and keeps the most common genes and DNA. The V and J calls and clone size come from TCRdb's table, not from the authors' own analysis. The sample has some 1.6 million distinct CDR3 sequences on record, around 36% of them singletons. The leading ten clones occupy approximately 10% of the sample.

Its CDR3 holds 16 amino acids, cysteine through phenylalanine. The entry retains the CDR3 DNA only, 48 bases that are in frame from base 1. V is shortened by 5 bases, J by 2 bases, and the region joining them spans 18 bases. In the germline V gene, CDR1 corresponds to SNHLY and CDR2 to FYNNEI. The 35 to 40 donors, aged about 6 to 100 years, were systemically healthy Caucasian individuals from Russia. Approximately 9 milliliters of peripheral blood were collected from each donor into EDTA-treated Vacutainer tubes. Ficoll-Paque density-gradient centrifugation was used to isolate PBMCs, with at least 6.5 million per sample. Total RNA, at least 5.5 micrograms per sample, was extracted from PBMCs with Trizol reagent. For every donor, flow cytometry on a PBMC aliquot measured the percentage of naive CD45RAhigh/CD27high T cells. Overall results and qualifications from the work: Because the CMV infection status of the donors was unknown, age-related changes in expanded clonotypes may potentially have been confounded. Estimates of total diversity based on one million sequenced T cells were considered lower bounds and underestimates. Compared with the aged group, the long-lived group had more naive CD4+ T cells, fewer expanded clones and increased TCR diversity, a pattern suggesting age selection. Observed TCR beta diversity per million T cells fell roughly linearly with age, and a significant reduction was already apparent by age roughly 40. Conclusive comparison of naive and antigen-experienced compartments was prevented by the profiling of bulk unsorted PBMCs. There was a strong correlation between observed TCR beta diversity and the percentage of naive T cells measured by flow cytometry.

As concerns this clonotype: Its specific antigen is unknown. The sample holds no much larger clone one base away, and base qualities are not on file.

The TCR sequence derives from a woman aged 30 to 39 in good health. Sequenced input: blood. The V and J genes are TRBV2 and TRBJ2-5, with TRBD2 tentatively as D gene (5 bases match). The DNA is TGTGCCAGCAGTAACGGAGTCGAGGGCGGGCAAGAGACCCAGTACTTC. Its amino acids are CASSNGVEGGQETQYF.